A single sample is the source of the 29 T cell receptor beta chains below, sequenced in a study of neoadjuvant anti-PD-1 for oral cavity cancer. Using immunoSEQ multiplex PCR, the repertoire was profiled, and TCRdb retains in-frame clones only, with some absent. The sample yields fewer than 20,000 clones, roughly 78% seen once. The sample in question was PBMCs, obtained before nivolumab (anti-PD-1) treatment. The receptor source for this set is a person aged 40 to 85 with oral cavity squamous cell carcinoma.

This clone is a singleton in its sample. The chain couples TRBV7-9 to TRBJ2-1; 9 bases line up with TRBD2. Germline assignment: CDR1 SEHNR and CDR2 FQNEAQ (reference sequence). The CDR3 sequence is 17 residues long. V was pared by 5 bases and J by 2 bases, with 10 bases of the junction left unmatched. The CDR3 sequence: CASSPLAGGGPYNEQFF. The DNA of the CDR3 is TGTGCCAGCAGCCCACTAGCGGGTGGAGGGCCCTACAATGAGCAGTTCTTC. Based on the CDR3 plus reference TRBV7-9 and TRBJ2-1, the full variable domain is DTGVSQNPRHKITKRGQNVTFRCDPISEHNRLYWYRQTLGQGPEFLTYFQNEAQLEKSRLLSDRFSAERPKGSFSTLEIQRTEQGDSAMYLCASSPLAGGGPYNEQFFGPGTRLTVL.

The gene calls are TRBV5-8 and TRBJ2-7; a possible D gene is TRBD2 (6 bases). The germline V and J ends were trimmed by 4 bases and 0 bases, with 17 bases remaining between them. The germline V gene has CDR1 SGHTS and CDR2 YDEGEE. This CDR3 has 16 amino acids. The CDR3 DNA reads as TGTGCCAGCAGCGCTCGAGGAGGGTCGATCTCCTACGAGCAGTACTTC. This gives the protein CASSARGGSISYEQYF.

The gene calls are TRBV7-2 and TRBJ1-4, with D maybe TRBD1 (5 bases). CDR3 length equals 14 residues. Germline V CDR1 and CDR2: SGHTA, FQGNSA. Trimming cost V 5 bases and J 8 bases, with 15 bases left between them. Written as DNA, the CDR3 is TGTGCCAGCAGCCTTCCCAGGGTGGGCGAAAAACTGTTTTTT. Translation: CASSLPRVGEKLFF.

The chain combines TRBV7-3 with TRBJ2-4, with D perhaps TRBD1 (6 bases). Germline CDR1 is SGHTA and CDR2 is FQGTGA. Trimming shortened V by 4 bases and J by 2 bases, and 12 bases separated the two germline ends. This CDR3 has 15 residues. The CDR3 nucleotides are TGTGCCAGCAGCTCGACAGGCTGGACCAAAAACATTCAGTACTTC. The encoded protein is CASSSTGWTKNIQYF.

The CDR3 loop is CASGIGGRNTGELFF. The CDR3 region has the DNA TGTGCCAGCGGAATCGGGGGGCGAAACACCGGGGAGCTGTTTTTT. This chain links TRBV28 with TRBJ2-2, with a possible D match to TRBD2 (7 bases). Germline values: CDR1 MDHEN, CDR2 SYDVKM. The CDR3 sequence is 15 residues long. V was clipped by 8 bases and J by 2 bases, with 15 bases between them.

This chain links TRBV5-4 with TRBJ1-1; no definite D call. CDR3 size: 13 residues. Germline assignment: CDR1 SGHNT and CDR2 YYREEE (reference sequence). Trimming cost V 5 bases and J 1 base, with 9 bases left between them. The CDR3 DNA is TGTGCCAGCAGACGACGACAGAACACTGAAGCTTTCTTT. It translates to CASRRRQNTEAFF.

This clone was seen once. The chain couples TRBV19 to TRBJ1-1; no firm D call. The CDR3 has 12 amino acids. In germline, CDR1 is LNHDA, CDR2 SQIVND (reference sequence). With 0 bases removed from V and 7 bases from J, the gap between germline ends came to 6 bases. CDR3 DNA sequence: TGTGCCAGTAGTATAGACAGATTTGAAGCTTTCTTT. Translation gives CASSIDRFEAFF.

The chain links TRBV7-9 to TRBJ1-3; 8 bases are shared with TRBD1. This CDR3 has 15 residues. Germline V gene sequence: CDR1 SEHNR, CDR2 FQNEAQ (reference sequence). Losses at the gene ends were 5 bases for V and 0 bases for J; bases not matched to a gene: 3. This CDR3 reads CASSHRGISGNTIYF. DNA for the CDR3: TGTGCCAGCAGCCACAGGGGGATCTCTGGAAACACCATATATTTT.

This clone has a handful of counts. J is TRBJ2-1 and V is TRBV2; TRBD2 is a possible D gene (5 bases). CDR3 length: 13 amino acids. Per germline, CDR1 SNHLY and CDR2 FYNNEI. V was pared by 5 bases and J by 10 bases, with 15 bases between. This CDR3 is CASSNTDSQEQFF. As DNA, the CDR3 is TGTGCCAGCAGTAATACGGACTCCCAAGAGCAGTTCTTC.

The rearrangement joins TRBV19 to TRBJ1-2; 7 bases align to TRBD1. Germline values: CDR1 LNHDA, CDR2 SQIVND (reference sequence). This CDR3 has 18 amino acids. Losses at the gene ends were 1 base for V and 0 bases for J; bases not matched to a gene: 11. This chain's CDR3 is CASSIVGTAIASNYGYTF. The CDR3 DNA is TGTGCCAGTAGTATAGTGGGGACAGCGATTGCCTCTAACTATGGCTACACCTTC.

The chain joins TRBV30 to TRBJ1-1, with D perhaps TRBD1 (5 bases). V was trimmed by 0 bases and J by 0 bases, leaving 5 bases between them. Germline values: CDR1 GTSNPN, CDR2 SVGIG (reference sequence). There are 13 residues in the CDR3. CDR3 DNA sequence: TGTGCCTGGAGTGTACAGGTGAACACTGAAGCTTTCTTT. Translation gives CAWSVQVNTEAFF.

This CDR3 reads CASSKDGGQGAYEQYF. CDR3 bases: TGTGCCAGCAGCAAAGATGGGGGACAGGGCGCCTACGAGCAGTACTTC. This rearrangement joins TRBV21-1 to TRBJ2-7; TRBD1, the table's D call, lacks a check against the DNA. TRBV21-1 is described as a pseudogene. The CDR3 is 16 amino acids.

This clone was observed a few times. The DNA of the CDR3 is TGCGCCAGCAGCCTACGAGCCCCCGGGTTACGGAACGAGCAGTACTTC. Its translation is CASSLRAPGLRNEQYF. The rearrangement joins TRBV4-1 to TRBJ2-7, with D hard to call. V lost 4 bases to trimming and J lost 5 bases, with 21 bases between them. CDR3 size: 16 residues. Per germline, CDR1 MGHRA and CDR2 YSYEKL.

The chain recombines TRBV6-5 with TRBJ1-5; D remains ambiguous. Germline V CDR1 and CDR2: MNHEY, SVGAGI. V shed 5 bases and J shed 0 bases, with 5 bases lying between them. The CDR3 sequence is 13 residues long. The CDR3 bases are TGTGCCAGCAGTGTATATAGCAATCAGCCCCAGCATTTT. This gives the protein CASSVYSNQPQHF.

This clone was found once. V and J are TRBV6-1 and TRBJ2-7; 9 positions match TRBD1. The CDR3 runs 16 residues. Trimming cost V 0 bases and J 5 bases; bases outside gene matches: 8. Germline CDR1 reads MNHNS; CDR2 reads SASEGT. This chain's CDR3 is CASSEASDRGRHEQYF. CDR3 DNA: TGTGCCAGCAGTGAAGCGTCGGACAGGGGAAGGCACGAGCAGTACTTC.

The chain couples TRBV28 to TRBJ2-7, with D unresolved. The V gene's germline CDR1 is MDHEN and CDR2 SYDVKM. The V end was cut by 0 bases, the J end by 2 bases, with 14 bases between. The CDR3 has 16 amino acids. The CDR3 region has the DNA TGTGCCAGCAGTTTATGGGGATCGTCTATAGCCTACGAGCAGTACTTC. Amino acids: CASSLWGSSIAYEQYF.

This chain joins TRBV7-8 and TRBJ1-2; 7 positions agree with TRBD1. The germline CDR1 and CDR2 sequences are SGHVS and FQNEAQ. This CDR3 is 16 amino acids long. V lost 5 bases, J lost 0 bases, and 9 bases stayed unmatched. The CDR3 sequence: CASSPGQLWANYGYTF. CDR3 bases: TGTGCCAGCAGCCCGGGACAGCTATGGGCTAACTATGGCTACACCTTC.

The CDR3 reads CASSSGWGGLDTQYF. The CDR3 region has the DNA TGTGCCAGCAGCTCAGGGTGGGGCGGGTTAGATACGCAGTATTTT. The V gene is TRBV11-2, the J gene TRBJ2-3; perhaps D is TRBD1 or TRBD2 (5 bases each). Trimming left V 4 bases short and J 5 bases short, with 16 bases between. This CDR3 spans 15 amino acids. Germline CDR1 reads SGHAT; CDR2 reads FQNNGV.

A few counts support this clone. The genes are TRBV4-1 and TRBJ2-1; D call uncertain. Germline CDR1 MGHRA, CDR2 YSYEKL. V dropped 1 base and J dropped 2 bases, with 6 bases sitting between them. The CDR3 has 14 amino acids. This CDR3 is CASSQGLTYNEQFF. Written as DNA, the CDR3 is TGCGCCAGCAGCCAAGGTTTGACCTACAATGAGCAGTTCTTC.

V gene TRBV28 combines with J gene TRBJ2-3, with 7 bases identical to TRBD1. The CDR3 spans 15 residues. J was trimmed by 2 bases and V by 5 bases; bases with no gene match: 7. Looked up from germline, CDR1 is MDHEN and CDR2 is SYDVKM. DNA of the CDR3: TGTGCCAGCAGTCCCAGACAGGGTTTCACAGATACGCAGTATTTT. This codes for CASSPRQGFTDTQYF.

This chain connects TRBV5-6 to TRBJ2-2, with D tentatively TRBD1 or TRBD2 (6 bases each). This CDR3 is built from 15 residues. Per germline, CDR1 SGHDT and CDR2 YYEEEE. With 4 bases removed from V and 3 bases from J, the gap between germline ends came to 13 bases. CDR3 in amino acids: CASSRRGPHTGELFF. DNA of the CDR3: TGTGCCAGCAGCCGACGGGGGCCGCACACCGGGGAGCTGTTTTTT.

The CDR3 bases are TGTGCCACCAGCAGAGATGTGAGCACTGAAGCTTTCTTT. It codes for CATSRDVSTEAFF. The chain has TRBV15 and TRBJ1-1; no clear D gene. Germline V gene lookup returns CDR1 LNHNV and CDR2 YYDKDF (reference sequence). CDR3 length: 13 amino acids. With 0 bases removed from V and 4 bases from J, the gap between germline ends came to 6 bases.

This clone was seen a single time. V and J are TRBV6-5 and TRBJ2-7; 7 positions match TRBD1. The ends lost 6 bases at V and 4 bases at J; junction bases unmatched: 12. The CDR3 has 15 residues. Germline values: CDR1 MNHEY, CDR2 SVGAGI. CDR3: CASRITTGTEYEQYF. The CDR3 nucleotides read TGTGCCAGCAGAATTACAACCGGGACAGAATACGAGCAGTACTTC.

The genes are TRBV7-8 and TRBJ2-2; TRBD1 is a possible D gene (5 bases). The germline V gene encodes CDR1 SGHVS and CDR2 FQNEAQ. The germline V and J ends were trimmed by 4 bases and 6 bases, with 18 bases remaining between them. There are 16 residues in the CDR3. CDR3 DNA sequence: TGTGCCAGCAGCTCCCAAATGCTAGGGGCATCCGGGGAGCTGTTTTTT. It codes for CASSSQMLGASGELFF.

This sequence joins TRBV27 and TRBJ2-7; no reliable D call. This CDR3 comprises 13 residues. Germline values: CDR1 MNHEY, CDR2 SMNVEV (reference sequence). V lost 1 base, J lost 4 bases, and 8 bases lay in between. CDR3 sequence: CASSLFGPYEQYF. In DNA form, the CDR3 reads TGTGCCAGCAGTTTATTTGGGCCGTACGAGCAGTACTTC.

The chain couples TRBV5-1 to TRBJ2-5; 15 bases line up with TRBD2. Germline V gene lookup returns CDR1 SGHRS and CDR2 YFSETQ. The V gene end was trimmed by 4 bases and the J gene end by 5 bases; junction bases not matched to a gene: 3. The CDR3 loop spans 15 amino acids. The CDR3 DNA sequence: TGCGCCAGCAGCGGAGGGACTAGCGGGGGGGAGACCCAGTACTTC. It specifies CASSGGTSGGETQYF.

The rearrangement links TRBV6-1 to TRBJ1-1; D is undetermined. The CDR3 covers 14 residues. From germline, CDR1 is MNHNS and CDR2 SASEGT. The V and J ends lost 9 bases and 0 bases respectively, with 14 bases between them. The CDR3 nucleotides are TGTGCCAGTGCGGGGTTGCCACTGAACACTGAAGCTTTCTTT. Translated, it gives CASAGLPLNTEAFF.

This clone was seen once. The V gene is TRBV7-8, the J gene TRBJ1-1; D unresolved. V gave up 4 bases and J gave up 3 bases, with 9 bases separating them. Germline values: CDR1 SGHVS, CDR2 FQNEAQ. CDR3 size: 13 residues. CDR3 in DNA: TGTGCCAGCAGCTCCGGGAGAGACACTGAAGCTTTCTTT. Protein: CASSSGRDTEAFF. The variable domain in full, with the rest retrieved from reference TRBV7-8 and TRBJ1-1, is GAGVSQSPRYKVAKRGQDVALRCDPISGHVSLFWYQQALGQGPEFLTYFQNEAQLDKSGLPSDRFFAERPEGSVSTLKIQRTQQEDSAVYLCASSSGRDTEAFFGQGTRLTVV.

The chain has TRBV27 and TRBJ2-1; TRBD1 matches 12 bases. CDR3 length equals 17 residues. V was pared by 4 bases and J by 11 bases, with 15 bases of the junction left unmatched. Looked up from germline, CDR1 is MNHEY and CDR2 is SMNVEV (reference sequence). The CDR3 coding sequence is TGTGCCAGCAGTTCCTTATTCGGGGACAGGGGGCGATATCAGCAGTTCTTC. Translating gives CASSSLFGDRGRYQQFF.